The TCR beta chain under discussion was sequenced for a study of T cell repertoires in cytomegalovirus infection. Overall study: Public TCR beta signature analysis indicated the presence of both CMV infection and matching HLA type.

Notes on this clonotype: The antigen remains undetermined.

CDR3 length: 12 amino acids. Germline values: CDR1 ENHRY, CDR2 SYGVKD. The V gene lost 7 bases and the J gene lost 5 bases, with 11 bases spanning the gap. Via MiXCR, TCRdb re-called the reads, giving one row per CDR3 protein. The repertoire holds about 770,000 distinct CDR3 sequences, with 25% to 35% as singletons. The receptor was derived from a human donor in good health (CMV status not recorded). Some clones in this sample may be carry-over from other donors' samples. The sequenced sample was cultured CD8+ T cells from PBMCs, obtained from culture after CMV antigen stimulation. The rearrangement joins TRBV10-3 to TRBJ1-1; D unresolved. The CDR3 DNA is TGTGCCATCAACCGGGGAGGGACTGAAGCTTTCTTT. Translation gives CAINRGGTEAFF.